These T cell receptor beta chains were read from a single sample in a study of CD8 T cells in Susac syndrome. TCRdb analysed the immunoSEQ multiplex PCR reads with MiXCR anew, one entry per CDR3 protein. The sample consists of roughly 220,000 distinct CDR3 sequences, about 94% of them appearing once. Sequencing used CD4+ T cells from PBMCs. Source of these receptors: a human donor with Susac syndrome. Both conserved end residues are part of each CDR3. D genes are given only for firm matches. Expanded clones get a size class; other rows say once, few or many, or leave the size out.

abundance,d_gene,v_gene,j_gene,CDR3aa,CDR3nt
.,TRBD1,TRBV4-1,TRBJ1-2,CASSQPRGTVDNYGYTF,TGCGCCAGCAGCCAACCCCGCGGGACAGTTGATAACTATGGCTACACCTTC
.,.,TRBV3-1,TRBJ2-5,CASSHERWGLETQYF,TGTGCCAGCAGCCATGAGCGGTGGGGTCTAGAGACCCAGTACTTC
.,.,TRBV9,TRBJ2-5,CASSVEAVLQETQYF,TGTGCCAGCAGCGTAGAGGCAGTCCTCCAAGAGACCCAGTACTTC
once,.,TRBV9,TRBJ1-4,CASSPTTGIRTEKLFF,TGTGCCAGCAGCCCTACTACCGGGATCCGGACAGAAAAACTGTTTTTT
.,.,TRBV20-1,TRBJ1-6,CSARDLGKSPLHF,TGCAGTGCTAGAGATCTGGGAAAATCACCCCTCCACTTT
.,TRBD1,TRBV6-1,TRBJ1-1,CASSRQGLNTEAFF,TGTGCCAGCAGCCGACAGGGGTTGAACACTGAAGCTTTCTTT
.,TRBD1,TRBV20-1,TRBJ1-2,CSARQGVGYTF,TGCAGTGCAAGACAGGGGGTGGGCTACACCTTC
once,.,TRBV20-1,TRBJ2-1,CSARDWQIPTSSYNEQFF,TGCAGTGCTAGAGATTGGCAGATTCCTACTAGCTCCTACAATGAGCAGTTCTTC
.,.,TRBV7-9,TRBJ2-3,CASSLKGTTQFPSTDTQYF,TGTGCCAGCAGCTTAAAAGGCACGACCCAATTTCCTAGCACAGATACGCAGTATTTT
.,TRBD1,TRBV7-2,TRBJ2-2,CASGRTGPGELFF,TGTGCCAGCGGAAGGACAGGGCCCGGGGAGCTGTTTTTT
.,.,TRBV5-1,TRBJ2-6,CASSSLLGQAGANVLTF,TGCGCCAGCAGCTCTCTTTTGGGACAAGCTGGGGCCAACGTCCTGACTTTC
.,.,TRBV7-2,TRBJ1-1,CASSLHGPNTEAFF,TGTGCCAGCAGCCTGCACGGGCCGAACACTGAAGCTTTCTTT
once,.,TRBV18,TRBJ2-2,CASSPTSSNTGELFF,TGTGCCAGCTCACCAACAAGCTCTAACACCGGGGAGCTGTTTTTT
.,.,TRBV20-1,TRBJ1-2,CSAIRGEGGYTF,TGCAGTGCTATAAGGGGGGAGGGTGGCTACACCTTC
.,.,TRBV29-1,TRBJ1-1,CSAKVLNTEAFF,TGCAGCGCAAAGGTACTCAACACTGAAGCTTTCTTT
.,.,TRBV5-6,TRBJ2-7,CASSYGRTYEQYF,TGTGCCAGCAGCTATGGACGGACCTACGAGCAGTACTTC
.,TRBD1,TRBV29-1,TRBJ2-1,CSVTRQGPLYNEQFF,TGCAGCGTTACGAGACAGGGCCCCCTTTACAATGAGCAGTTCTTC
.,.,TRBV7-8,TRBJ2-4,CASTFSGGIENIQYF,TGTGCCAGCACCTTCTCCGGGGGTATTGAAAACATTCAGTACTTC
.,.,TRBV7-6,TRBJ2-3,CASSLTTFTDTQYF,TGTGCCAGCAGCTTAACTACTTTCACAGATACGCAGTATTTT
.,.,TRBV30,TRBJ1-6,CAWGLGGAGENSPLHF,TGTGCCTGGGGACTCGGCGGGGCAGGGGAGAATTCACCCCTCCACTTT
.,.,TRBV6-2/TRBV6-3,TRBJ1-2,CASSYYGSGTTAF,TGTGCCAGCAGTTACTACGGTAGCGGTACTACGGCCTTC
.,.,TRBV7-2,TRBJ2-7,CASSPFRGGNEQYF,TGTGCCAGCAGCCCTTTCAGGGGCGGAAACGAGCAGTACTTC
.,TRBD1,TRBV6-5,TRBJ2-3,CASSYLGQGGTDTQYF,TGTGCCAGCAGTTATCTGGGACAGGGAGGAACAGATACGCAGTATTTT